Listed here are 10 T cell receptor beta chains from one sample, sequenced in a study of T cells in tumors after PD-1 blockade. Profiled with immunoSEQ multiplex PCR; TCRdb holds only in-frame clones, not every one. Of roughly 50,000 clones in the sample, about 84% are singletons; the top ten hold roughly 4%. The sample consisted of PBMCs, taken before anti-PD-1 treatment. The receptors derive from a human donor with basal cell carcinoma.

The chain couples TRBV5-1 to TRBJ1-1, with 8 bases fitting TRBD1. The CDR3 spans 14 residues. Germline loops: CDR1 SGHRS, CDR2 YFSETQ. With 3 bases clipped from V and 4 bases from J, the junction kept 5 bases outside the gene matches. The CDR3 nucleotides are TGCGCCAGCAGCTCAAACCAGGGGGCCACTGAAGCTTTCTTT. Amino acid sequence: CASSSNQGATEAFF. Full variable domain (rest looked up from reference TRBV5-1 and TRBJ1-1): KAGVTQTPRYLIKTRGQQVTLSCSPISGHRSVSWYQQTPGQGLQFLFEYFSETQRNKGNFPGRFSGRQFSNSRSEMNVSTLELGDSALYLCASSSNQGATEAFFGQGTRLTVV.

The gene calls are TRBV3-1 (or the pseudogene TRBV3-2) and TRBJ2-2; possibly TRBD1 for D (6 bases). Trimming took 1 base from V and 4 from J, leaving 7 bases between them. The V gene's germline CDR1 is LGHDT and CDR2 YNNKEL (reference sequence). CDR3 length equals 14 residues. In nucleotides, the CDR3 is TGTGCCAGCAGCCAAGGGGACATCACCGGGGAGCTGTTTTTT. This sequence encodes CASSQGDITGELFF.

The V call is TRBV5-4, the J call TRBJ1-2; 7 positions match TRBD1. The CDR3 covers 17 residues. Germline CDR1 reads SGHNT; CDR2 reads YYREEE (reference sequence). V trimming: 6 bases; J trimming: 3 bases; junction bases outside the gene matches: 17. This CDR3 is CASTQRKGTAIHYGYTF. The CDR3 DNA follows: TGTGCCAGCACCCAGAGAAAAGGGACAGCGATACACTATGGCTACACCTTC.

By sample share, this clone is medium-sized. This rearrangement joins TRBV30 to TRBJ1-4; TRBD1 might be the D (5 bases). The CDR3 is made up of 14 amino acids. Germline V gene data show CDR1 as GTSNPN and CDR2 as SVGIG (reference sequence). Trimming left V 0 bases short and J 0 bases short, with 5 bases between. This chain's CDR3 is CAWSVGATNEKLFF. In DNA, the CDR3 is TGTGCCTGGAGTGTGGGGGCAACTAATGAAAAACTGTTTTTT.

The chain couples TRBV6-5 to TRBJ1-2; D not resolved. Trimming cost V 7 bases and J 3 bases, with 12 bases left between them. The V gene's germline CDR1 is MNHEY and CDR2 SVGAGI. This CDR3 has 13 residues. The CDR3 nucleotides read TGTGCCAGCAACCGGAGGTCCGACTATGGCTACACCTTC. Its translation: CASNRRSDYGYTF.

The rearrangement uses TRBV6-5 and TRBJ2-5; D is uncertain. The CDR3 has 14 residues. V was cut by 0 bases and J by 2 bases, with 7 bases left in between. The V gene's germline CDR1 is MNHEY and CDR2 SVGAGI. CDR3 DNA sequence: TGTGCCAGCAGTTACTCTGGGTTACAAGAGACCCAGTACTTC. Translating it yields CASSYSGLQETQYF.

CDR3 in DNA: TGCGCCAGCAGCTTGCCAGGGACTAGCGGGGGAAGCACAGATACGCAGTATTTT. Translating it yields CASSLPGTSGGSTDTQYF. This chain connects TRBV5-1 to TRBJ2-3, with TRBD2 matching over 14 bases. Germline CDR1 and CDR2: SGHRS and YFSETQ. This CDR3 has 18 residues. V dropped 1 base and J dropped 0; count of bases not matched to a gene: 4.

This clone was detected a few times. This chain joins TRBV6-6 and TRBJ1-3; TRBD1 is a possible D gene (6 bases). Germline-derived CDR1 and CDR2 are MNHNY and SVGAGI (reference sequence). Trimming shortened V by 5 bases and J by 0 bases, and 11 bases separated the two germline ends. The CDR3 is made up of 15 amino acids. CDR3 residues: CASSQGTHSGNTIYF. In nucleotides, the CDR3 is TGTGCCAGCAGTCAGGGGACGCACTCTGGAAACACCATATATTTT.

The chain uses TRBV5-1 and TRBJ2-3; 9 bases agree with TRBD1. The CDR3 consists of 14 residues. J gave up 6 bases and V 0 bases, and 2 bases lay outside the gene matches. CDR1 SGHRS and CDR2 YFSETQ come from the germline V gene. The CDR3 reads CASSLGQGGDTQYF. The CDR3 region has the DNA TGCGCCAGCAGCTTGGGACAGGGGGGTGATACGCAGTATTTT.

The chain has TRBV5-6 and TRBJ1-5, with unresolved D. This CDR3 comprises 16 residues. The germline V gene encodes CDR1 SGHDT and CDR2 YYEEEE. Between the trimmed V and J ends, which lost 3 bases and 0 bases, there was a span of 13 bases. This chain's CDR3 is CASSSLGVGSNQPQHF. The CDR3 bases are TGTGCCAGCAGCTCCCTCGGGGTGGGTAGCAATCAGCCCCAGCATTTT.